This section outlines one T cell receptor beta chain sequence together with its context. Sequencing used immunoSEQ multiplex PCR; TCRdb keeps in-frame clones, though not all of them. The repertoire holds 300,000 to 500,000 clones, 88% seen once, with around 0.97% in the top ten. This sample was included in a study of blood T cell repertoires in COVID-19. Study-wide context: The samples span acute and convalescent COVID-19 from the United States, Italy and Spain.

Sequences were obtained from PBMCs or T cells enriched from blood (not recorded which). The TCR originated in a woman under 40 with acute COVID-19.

DNA for the CDR3: TGTGCCAGCTCACCAAAGTGGGGGACGACAGGAATCCAAGAGACCCAGTACTTC. It translates to CASSPKWGTTGIQETQYF. The chain joins TRBV18 to TRBJ2-5, with D perhaps matching TRBD1 (6 bases). The length of the CDR3 is 18 residues. Germline V gives CDR1 KGHSH, CDR2 LQKENI. V was clipped by 2 bases and J by 1 base, with 20 bases between them. The full variable domain, with the rest looked up from reference TRBV18 and TRBJ2-5, is NAGVMQNPRHLVRRRGQEARLRCSPMKGHSHVYWYRQLPEEGLKFMVYLQKENIIDESGMPKERFSAEFPKEGPSILRIQQVVRGDSAAYFCASSPKWGTTGIQETQYFGPGTRLLVL.